The 17 T cell receptor beta chains given below trace back to one sample, sequenced in a study of T-cell memory formation after mild COVID-19. TCRdb fed the 5' RACE reads into MiXCR, producing one record per CDR3 protein. The top ten hold around 40% of the sample, which has 100,000 to 120,000 distinct CDR3 sequences, about 20% seen once. Sequencing was done on a sample of PBMCs or a T cell subset sorted from them (not recorded which). These receptors were taken from a man younger than 35 who had mild COVID-19 (a few samples of this study predate the infection). Cell type and time point are not known.

In regard to this clonotype: The junction departs from germline at one end; a sequencing error may be responsible. The CDR3 nucleotides are TGTGCCAGTAGTTTCTTGGGGAACGATGAGCAGTTCTTC. Encoded protein: CASSFLGNDEQFF. The chain recombines TRBV12-3 or TRBV12-4 with TRBJ2-1, with unresolved D. The CDR3 runs 13 residues.

There are a few counts of this clonotype. This rearrangement joins TRBV2 to TRBJ2-3; D is ambiguous. The CDR3 is 14 residues long. The germline CDR1 and CDR2 sequences are SNHLY and FYNNEI. V was cut by 9 bases and J by 1 base, with 14 bases left in between. The CDR3 here is CASRIGFRTDTQYF. For the CDR3, the DNA is TGTGCCAGTAGAATTGGGTTTCGCACAGATACGCAGTATTTT.

This chain connects TRBV7-9 to TRBJ2-7, with D tentatively TRBD1 (5 bases). Trimming cost V 8 bases and J 7 bases, with 18 bases left between them. Germline CDR1 is SEHNR and CDR2 is FQNEAQ (reference sequence). The CDR3 has 13 amino acids. DNA for the CDR3: TGTGCCAGCTGCCTGGGCAGGGCGGTGGAGCAGTACTTC. Translated: CASCLGRAVEQYF.

This rearrangement joins TRBV3-1 to TRBJ1-5, with 10 positions matching TRBD1. Germline CDR1 and CDR2: LGHDT and YNNKEL (reference sequence). This CDR3 has 18 amino acids. The V segment lost 3 bases and the J segment 2 bases; nucleotides outside the gene matches: 10. CDR3 residues: CASSHKGDRGVGNQPQHF. The CDR3, as DNA: TGTGCCAGCAGCCATAAGGGGGACAGGGGTGTTGGCAATCAGCCCCAGCATTTT.

CDR3 in DNA: TGTGCCAGCAATCTGCCGGGACAGGGTTACAATGAGCAGTTCTTC. Protein product: CASNLPGQGYNEQFF. The chain couples TRBV7-2 to TRBJ2-1; 9 bases are shared with TRBD1. This CDR3 is 15 amino acids long. V shed 7 bases, J shed 4 bases, and the junction held 8 bases outside the gene matches. Germline V gives CDR1 SGHTA, CDR2 FQGNSA.

The chain combines TRBV4-1 with TRBJ2-1; 9 nucleotides agree with TRBD1. The germline gives CDR1 MGHRA, CDR2 YSYEKL. V dropped 3 bases and J dropped 5; count of bases not matched to a gene: 5. This CDR3 region has 15 residues. In DNA form, the CDR3 reads TGCGCCAGCAGCCAGGACGACAGGGGGAACAATGAGCAGTTCTTC. Translating gives CASSQDDRGNNEQFF.

The chain carries TRBV12-3 or TRBV12-4 and TRBJ2-5; tentative D call: TRBD2 (5 bases). The germline V and J ends were trimmed by 5 bases and 4 bases, with 14 bases remaining between them. The CDR3 is 14 residues long. The CDR3 is CASSVGEGRETQYF. The DNA of the CDR3 is TGTGCCAGCAGTGTCGGGGAAGGAAGAGAGACCCAGTACTTC.

In this sample, this clonotype turned up a few times. The CDR3 DNA follows: TGTGCCAGCAGCTTGAGGACAGCCGGTGGCTACACCTTC. It yields the protein CASSLRTAGGYTF. The chain links TRBV7-8 to TRBJ1-2; perhaps TRBD1 as D (6 bases). Deletions cut 3 bases from V and 7 bases from J, with 12 bases between. CDR1 and CDR2 from the germline V gene are SGHVS and FQNEAQ. The CDR3 loop spans 13 amino acids.

Only a few counts were recorded for this clonotype. The rearrangement uses TRBV4-2 and TRBJ2-7; D unresolved. The CDR3 length is 12 residues. The V and J ends lost 0 bases and 3 bases respectively, with 3 bases between them. In germline, CDR1 is LGHNA, CDR2 YNFKEQ. CDR3 coding DNA: TGTGCCAGCAGCCAAGAGGACTACGAGCAGTACTTC. Residues: CASSQEDYEQYF.

This clonotype was detected many times. V and J are TRBV7-6 and TRBJ2-3; D is possibly TRBD2 (6 bases). This CDR3 region has 14 residues. Germline V gene lookup returns CDR1 SGHVS and CDR2 FNYEAQ. Trimming removed 4 bases from V and 4 bases from J, with 12 bases in between. The CDR3 DNA follows: TGTGCCAGCAGCTCCGGGACTCCTTCAGATACGCAGTATTTT. Residues: CASSSGTPSDTQYF.

The chain links TRBV7-9 to TRBJ2-1; 11 bases agree with TRBD2. With V trimmed by 9 bases and J by 8 bases, 3 bases remained unmatched. Germline CDR1 is SEHNR and CDR2 is FQNEAQ (reference sequence). This CDR3 has 12 amino acids. Here the CDR3 DNA reads TGTGCCAGTGAACTAGCGGGAGATGAGCAGTTCTTC. Residues: CASELAGDEQFF.

This chain uses TRBV6-5 with TRBJ2-7; a possible D gene is TRBD1 (8 bases). This CDR3 contains 15 residues. Germline-derived CDR1 and CDR2 are MNHEY and SVGAGI. Trimming left V 6 bases short and J 3 bases short, with 18 bases between. In DNA, the CDR3 is TGTGCCAGCAGCCTCGGACAGGGAGGGTTCTACGAGCAGTACTTC. As protein: CASSLGQGGFYEQYF.

A few counts support this clonotype. This chain joins TRBV6-5 and TRBJ1-6; D call uncertain. Germline CDR1 MNHEY, CDR2 SVGAGI. CDR3 length equals 16 residues. Trimming left V 8 bases short and J 0 bases short, with 14 bases between. In DNA, the CDR3 is TGTGCCAGCCGGGCGACGACCCCCTCCTATAATTCACCCCTCCACTTT. This sequence encodes CASRATTPSYNSPLHF.

The chain employs TRBV5-4 and TRBJ1-4; 9 nucleotides align to TRBD1. Germline loops: CDR1 SGHNT, CDR2 YYREEE (reference sequence). V trimming: 4 bases; J trimming: 8 bases; junction bases outside the gene matches: 9. This CDR3 spans 15 amino acids. CDR3 nucleotide sequence: TGTGCCAGCAGCCCCTCCCCGGGACAGGGAGAAAAACTGTTTTTT. This codes for CASSPSPGQGEKLFF.

This clonotype was observed a few times. This chain links TRBV4-3 with TRBJ2-7, with D perhaps being TRBD1 or TRBD2 (5 bases each). V lost 1 base, J lost 2 bases, and 9 bases lay in between. Germline V gene lookup returns CDR1 LGHNA and CDR2 YSLEER. The CDR3 runs to 14 residues. CDR3 coding DNA: TGCGCCAGCAGCCAAGGGCTGGGGGCCTACGAGCAGTACGTC. It is translated as CASSQGLGAYEQYV.

The gene calls are TRBV7-8 and TRBJ2-7; the D gene is possibly TRBD1 (6 bases). Trimming took 4 bases from V and 2 from J, leaving 9 bases between them. Looked up from germline, CDR1 is SGHVS and CDR2 is FQNEAQ. The CDR3 runs 13 residues. The CDR3 is CASSSRTAYEQYV. DNA for the CDR3: TGTGCCAGCAGCTCGCGGACAGCCTACGAGCAGTACGTC.

This clonotype occurred a few times. The chain uses TRBV6-2 or TRBV6-3 and TRBJ1-1; D unclear. Germline lookup yields CDR1 MNHEY and CDR2 SVGEGT. V lost 6 bases to trimming and J lost 11 bases, with 16 bases between them. This CDR3 region has 12 residues. The chain's CDR3 is CASSFGSIGAFF. Here the CDR3 DNA reads TGTGCCAGCAGCTTCGGATCTATTGGGGCTTTCTTT.